This T cell receptor beta chain was sequenced for a study of blood T cell repertoires in COVID-19. Whole-study context: Samples came from the United States, Italy and Spain, spanning acute and convalescent COVID-19. PBMCs, B-cell-depleted T cells, or T cells were the source of the cDNA or gDNA that made up the material.

Some clones are missing from TCRdb's copy, which holds only in-frame ones; the method was immunoSEQ multiplex PCR. The sample contains some 13,000 clones, 73% of which appear only once. Per germline, CDR1 SGHNT and CDR2 YYREEE (reference sequence). The CDR3 length is 16 residues. Trimming left V 3 bases short and J 8 bases short, with 21 bases between. The sample holds a few counts of this clone. This receptor was obtained from a human donor in a cohort sampled during active COVID-19. The chain combines TRBV5-4 with TRBJ2-1, with a possible D match to TRBD2 (6 bases). The sequenced material came from peripheral blood. The CDR3 here is CASSWPGTGRLDEQFF. The CDR3 bases are TGTGCCAGCAGCTGGCCCGGGACTGGCCGTTTGGATGAGCAGTTCTTC.